Here is one T cell receptor (beta chain) with its context. Its antigen is unknown. No base-level quality is on record; no much larger clone is a single base apart. Library preparation was by 5' RACE. The sample was run on an Illumina HiSeq 2500. The second PCR ran for roughly 7 to 12 cycles and used a J-beta primer mix along with a sample-barcoded 5' primer. Each TCR beta cDNA molecule received a unique molecular identifier from a template-switch 5' adaptor carrying 12 random nucleotides. Each sample yielded at least 2.5 million CDR3-containing paired-end reads. First-strand cDNA synthesis was performed from all RNA using the Mint cDNA synthesis kit, with priming by a TRBC-specific oligonucleotide. All cDNA was treated with uracil-DNA glycosylase and then went through a first 18-cycle PCR with the universal primers M1SS and BC2_uni_R. The authors processed their data as follows. Each sample was normalized by randomly selecting 1 million high-quality reads, each carrying a distinct molecular identifier. Reads sharing molecular identifiers were discarded rather than binned into consensus sequences. MiTCR, run with a Q25 quality threshold and the strictest error-elimination algorithm, handled CDR3 identification, clonotype clustering and error correction. A nonparametric unseen species model with Euler transformation was used to estimate lower-bound total TCR beta diversity. TCRdb reprocessed the public reads (quality trimming at Q25 with fastp, clone calling with MiXCR) and kept in-frame beta chains. All rows with the same CDR3 protein become a single entry with the most common DNA and genes. These V and J calls rely on TCRdb rather than the paper's analysis. The sample includes 780,000 or so distinct CDR3 sequences, with 56% observed a single time. The ten biggest clones cover roughly 26% of the sample.

Systemically healthy Caucasian individuals from Russia, some 36 in total and aged about 6 to 100 years, were included as donors. Each donor gave around 9.5 milliliters of peripheral blood, collected into EDTA-treated Vacutainer tubes. PBMCs were isolated by Ficoll-Paque density-gradient centrifugation, with at least 6.5 million obtained per sample. Trizol reagent was used to extract total RNA from the PBMCs, yielding at least 5.5 micrograms per sample. For every donor, flow cytometry on a PBMC aliquot measured the percentage of naive CD45RAhigh/CD27high T cells. The data derive from a study of blood T cells in healthy people across ages (dated by TCRdb to the mid-2010s). The study in broad terms: In model experiments, template switching captured about one uniquely barcoded TCR beta cDNA molecule for every two T cells. Using deep sequencing normalized with unique cDNA molecular identifiers, the study measured how TCR beta repertoire diversity changes with age. The donors were split into four age groups: young (average about 15 years), middle-aged (roughly 42), aged (about 56) and long-lived (approximately 80). To avoid experimental bias, donors of different ages were randomly spread across the sequencing lanes. The study analyzed two additional independent replicas of 1 million unique cDNA reads from the same blood draw for two donors, one aged 18 to 30 and one aged 80 or older. The investigation overall reported the following: Observed TCR beta diversity per million T cells fell roughly linearly with age, and a significant reduction was already apparent by age approximately 40. Because the CMV infection status of the donors was unknown, age-related changes in expanded clonotypes may potentially have been confounded. A strong correlation was found between observed TCR beta diversity and the percentage of naive T cells measured by flow cytometry. Compared with the aged group, the long-lived group had more naive CD4+ T cells, fewer expanded clones and increased TCR diversity, a pattern suggesting age selection. Bulk unsorted PBMC profiling prevented conclusive comparison of naive and antigen-experienced compartments. Estimates of total diversity based on one million sequenced T cells were considered lower bounds and underestimates.

Trimming accounts for 1 base at V and 5 bases at J, while the number of junction bases matched to no gene is 11. Including the terminal cysteine and phenylalanine, the CDR3 comprises 17 residues. Left in the record is the CDR3 DNA by itself, 51 bases read in frame from the first base. CDR1 and CDR2 (SGDLS, YYNGEE) derive from the germline V gene. The rearrangement joined TRBV9 to TRBJ2-1, with 8 middle bases fitting TRBD2. Specimen: blood. The TCR comes from a middle-aged man in good health. The sequenced DNA is TGTGCCAGCAGCGTACCCCGTCGTAGCGGGATCCACAATGAGCAGTTCTTC. Its translation reads: CASSVPRRSGIHNEQFF.